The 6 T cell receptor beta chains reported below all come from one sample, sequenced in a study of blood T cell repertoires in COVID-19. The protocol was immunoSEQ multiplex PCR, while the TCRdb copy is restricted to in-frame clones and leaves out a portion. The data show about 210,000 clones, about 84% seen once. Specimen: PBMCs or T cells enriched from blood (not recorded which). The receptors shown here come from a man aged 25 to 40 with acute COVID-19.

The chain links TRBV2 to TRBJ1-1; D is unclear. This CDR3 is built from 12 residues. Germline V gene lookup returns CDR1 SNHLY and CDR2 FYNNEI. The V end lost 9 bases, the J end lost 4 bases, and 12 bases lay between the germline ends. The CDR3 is CASDGVGTEAFF. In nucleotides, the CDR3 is TGTGCCAGTGACGGGGTTGGCACTGAAGCTTTCTTT.

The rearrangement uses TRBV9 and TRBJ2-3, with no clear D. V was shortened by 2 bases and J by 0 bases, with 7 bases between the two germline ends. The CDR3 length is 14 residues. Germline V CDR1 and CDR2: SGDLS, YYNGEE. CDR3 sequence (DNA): TGTGCCAGCAGCGTCCTAGGTAGCACAGATACGCAGTATTTT. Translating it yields CASSVLGSTDTQYF.

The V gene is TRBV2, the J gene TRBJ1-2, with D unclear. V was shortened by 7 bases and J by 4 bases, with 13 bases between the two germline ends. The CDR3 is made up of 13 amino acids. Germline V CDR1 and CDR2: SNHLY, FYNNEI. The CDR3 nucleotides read TGTGCCAGCACCCTGACAAGCTTCTATGGCTACACCTTC. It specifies CASTLTSFYGYTF.

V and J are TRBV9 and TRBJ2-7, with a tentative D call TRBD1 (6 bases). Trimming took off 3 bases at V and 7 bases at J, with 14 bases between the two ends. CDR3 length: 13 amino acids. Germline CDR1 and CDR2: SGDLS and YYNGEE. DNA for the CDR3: TGTGCCAGCAGCGGCGCCTCAGGGGTGGAGCAGTACTTC. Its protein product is CASSGASGVEQYF.

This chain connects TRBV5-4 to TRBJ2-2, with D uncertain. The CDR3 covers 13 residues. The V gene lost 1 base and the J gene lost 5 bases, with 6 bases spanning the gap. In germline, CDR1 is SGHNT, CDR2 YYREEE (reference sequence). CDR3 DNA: TGTGCCAGCAGCTTGTCCCGGACCGGGGAGCTGTTTTTT. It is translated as CASSLSRTGELFF.

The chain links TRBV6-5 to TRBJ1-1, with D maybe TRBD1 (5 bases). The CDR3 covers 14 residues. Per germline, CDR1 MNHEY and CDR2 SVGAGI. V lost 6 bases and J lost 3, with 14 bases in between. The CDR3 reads CASSRRWGDTEAFF. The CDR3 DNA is TGTGCCAGCAGCCGCCGGTGGGGGGACACTGAAGCTTTCTTT.